This TCR beta chain was sequenced for a study of response to subunit inactivated influenza vaccine. Losses at the gene ends were 3 bases for V and 4 bases for J; bases not matched to a gene: 10. Germline values: CDR1 SNHLY, CDR2 FYNNEI. This CDR3 has 16 amino acids. This clonotype was seen a single time. TCRdb used MiXCR to reprocess the RT-PCR reads, holding one entry per CDR3 protein. Of about 190,000 distinct CDR3 sequences detected, under 15% appear once; the ten largest clones hold roughly 25%. The chain carries TRBV2 and TRBJ2-7; 9 positions match TRBD1. This clonotype was obtained from a man aged 50-60 years who received an inactivated influenza vaccine. Sample: CD8+ T cells sorted from PBMCs, taken approximately 5 days after vaccination. The CDR3 DNA is TGTGCCAGCAGTGAGGTCTTGGGACAGGGCCCTTACGAGCAGTACTTC. Translated: CASSEVLGQGPYEQYF.